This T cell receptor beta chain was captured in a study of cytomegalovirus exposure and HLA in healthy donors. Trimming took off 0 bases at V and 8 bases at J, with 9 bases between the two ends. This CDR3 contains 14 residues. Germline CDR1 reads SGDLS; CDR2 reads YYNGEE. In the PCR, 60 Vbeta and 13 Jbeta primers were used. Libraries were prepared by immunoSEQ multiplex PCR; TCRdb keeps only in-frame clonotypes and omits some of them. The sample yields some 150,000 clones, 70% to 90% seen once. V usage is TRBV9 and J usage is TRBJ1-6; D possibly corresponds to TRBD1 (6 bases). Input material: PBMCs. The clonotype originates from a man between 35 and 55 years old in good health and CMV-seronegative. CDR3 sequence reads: CASSVAAGDSPLHF. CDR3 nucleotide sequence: TGTGCCAGCAGCGTAGCGGCAGGGGATTCACCCCTCCACTTT.